These 13 T cell receptor beta chains were sequenced from one sample in a study of blood T cell repertoires in COVID-19. Repertoires were generated with immunoSEQ multiplex PCR, while TCRdb's copy carries only in-frame clones and drops some. The repertoire holds under 100,000 clones, with approximately 91% as singletons. Input material: peripheral blood. Receptors originate from a man aged 60 to 69 with COVID-19, enrolled during active disease.

The rearrangement links TRBV28 to TRBJ1-3, with D possibly matching TRBD1 (6 bases). The CDR3 consists of 13 residues. Germline V lookup: CDR1 MDHEN, CDR2 SYDVKM. V was cut by 5 bases and J by 3 bases, with 8 bases left in between. CDR3 amino acids: CASSTGFGNTIYF. Here the CDR3 DNA reads TGTGCCAGCAGTACAGGGTTTGGAAACACCATATATTTT.

J is TRBJ2-5 and V is TRBV7-2; D unclear. Germline CDR1 and CDR2: SGHTA and FQGNSA. V was cut by 3 bases and J by 0 bases, with 5 bases left in between. This CDR3 contains 13 residues. CDR3 sequence (DNA): TGTGCCAGCAGCTTCCAGGACCAAGAGACCCAGTACTTC. Protein product: CASSFQDQETQYF.

The gene calls are TRBV5-1 and TRBJ1-1; D is perhaps TRBD1 (5 bases). The ends were cut back, 1 base at V and 5 bases at J, with 12 bases in the middle. In germline, CDR1 is SGHRS, CDR2 YFSETQ. CDR3 length: 14 amino acids. As DNA, the CDR3 is TGCGCCAGCAGCTTGATGGGGGGAGGGACTGAAGCTTTCTTT. It codes for CASSLMGGGTEAFF.

The chain recombines TRBV5-4 with TRBJ2-1; TRBD2 agrees at 16 bases. The CDR3 is made up of 18 amino acids. J was trimmed by 7 bases and V by 2 bases; bases with no gene match: 9. Germline V gene lookup returns CDR1 SGHNT and CDR2 YYREEE (reference sequence). The CDR3 reads CASSLDPGLAGGPNEQFF. DNA of the CDR3: TGTGCCAGCAGCTTAGACCCGGGACTAGCGGGAGGGCCTAATGAGCAGTTCTTC.

This sequence joins TRBV5-1 and TRBJ2-7, with D tentatively TRBD1 (5 bases). Trimming pared 0 bases from V and 5 bases from J, leaving 12 bases between. Germline-derived CDR1 and CDR2 are SGHRS and YFSETQ. The length of the CDR3 is 14 residues. The CDR3 DNA sequence: TGCGCCAGCAGCTTGGGTTTCAGGGTGGACGAGCAGTACTTC. It translates to CASSLGFRVDEQYF.

The chain carries TRBV10-3 and TRBJ2-3; 11 positions match TRBD1. From germline, CDR1 is ENHRY and CDR2 SYGVKD. J gave up 1 base and V 4 bases, and 7 bases lay outside the gene matches. The CDR3 extends over 17 amino acids. The chain's CDR3 is CAISGDRGKDGTDTQYF. The CDR3 nucleotides read TGTGCCATCAGTGGGGACAGGGGGAAGGACGGCACAGATACGCAGTATTTT.

V gene TRBV27 combines with J gene TRBJ1-4; TRBD1 matches at 7 bases. The J segment lost 7 bases and the V segment lost 10 bases, leaving 15 bases of the junction unmatched. The CDR3 totals 15 residues. Germline values: CDR1 MNHEY, CDR2 SMNVEV (reference sequence). CDR3 coding DNA: TGTGCCAACCCGTCCGGACAGGCTGTGGGTGAAAAACTGTTTTTT. It encodes CANPSGQAVGEKLFF.

This clone has only a few counts. The CDR3: CASSYPPGRGEETQYF. CDR3 nucleotides: TGTGCCAGCAGTTACCCTCCGGGGCGGGGGGAAGAGACCCAGTACTTC. The chain joins TRBV6-2 or TRBV6-3 to TRBJ2-5; TRBD2 matches at 8 bases. CDR1 and CDR2 (germline): MNHEY, SVGEGT. With V trimmed by 2 bases and J by 3 bases, 8 bases remained unmatched. This CDR3 has 16 residues.

The V gene is TRBV9, the J gene TRBJ2-5; 11 bases agree with TRBD1. Germline loops: CDR1 SGDLS, CDR2 YYNGEE. Trimming at V came to 3 bases and at J to 4 bases, leaving 8 bases not matched to a gene. This CDR3 has 16 amino acids. CDR3 DNA: TGTGCCAGCAGCGGATCCGGGACAGGGGGAGGAGAGACCCAGTACTTC. As protein: CASSGSGTGGGETQYF.

This clone was counted only a few times. The chain combines TRBV12-3 or TRBV12-4 with TRBJ2-7; D possibly corresponds to TRBD1 (6 bases). The V end was cut by 6 bases, the J end by 6 bases, with 15 bases between. The length of the CDR3 is 13 residues. The CDR3 DNA is TGTGCCAGCAGCTCGGGACACCGAGCCGAGCAGTACTTC. This translates into CASSSGHRAEQYF.

The genes are TRBV12-3 or TRBV12-4 and TRBJ2-5; no clear D. The ends were cut back, 6 bases at V and 1 base at J, with 9 bases in the middle. The CDR3 is 13 amino acids. The CDR3 region is CASRSTTQETQYF. CDR3 DNA sequence: TGTGCCAGCAGGTCTACTACCCAAGAGACCCAGTACTTC.

The J gene is TRBJ1-5, the V gene TRBV3-1 (or the pseudogene TRBV3-2), with TRBD1 matching over 9 bases. This CDR3 contains 14 residues. Germline V CDR1 and CDR2: LGHDT, YNNKEL (reference sequence). The V gene end was trimmed by 6 bases and the J gene end by 3 bases; junction bases not matched to a gene: 3. The CDR3, as DNA: TGTGCCAGCAGACGGGACAGGGTCAATCAGCCCCAGCATTTT. Translating gives CASRRDRVNQPQHF.

V gene TRBV4-2 combines with J gene TRBJ2-3; 7 nucleotides align to TRBD2. Germline assignment: CDR1 LGHNA and CDR2 YNFKEQ. CDR3 length: 17 residues. The V segment lost 0 bases and the J segment 5 bases; nucleotides outside the gene matches: 11. CDR3 in DNA: TGTGCCAGCAGCCAAGAATGGGCGGGAGCCCGAGGAGATACGCAGTATTTT. Translating gives CASSQEWAGARGDTQYF.